Listed below are T cell receptor beta chains from one sample, sequenced in a study of blood T cell repertoires in COVID-19. TCRdb keeps only in-frame clones here, not all; method: immunoSEQ multiplex PCR. The table shows about 210,000 clones, with around 81% occurring only once. Sequencing was carried out using PBMCs or T cells enriched from blood (not recorded which). The receptor set was obtained from a woman aged 45-65 years with acute COVID-19. Each CDR3 is given with its conserved first and last residue. Each record gives: clone size, V gene, J gene, D gene, CDR3 protein, CDR3 DNA. A D gene is named only where the DNA matches it firmly. Rows give clone size only sometimes, using once, few, many, or a class for an expanded clone.

>few|TRBV5-5|TRBJ2-1|-
CASSRVGGNEQFF
TGTGCCAGCAGCCGGGTGGGGGGCAATGAGCAGTTCTTC
>-|TRBV19|TRBJ2-1|TRBD1
CASAYSGGNSYNEQFF
TGTGCCAGTGCGTATTCAGGGGGAAACTCCTACAATGAGCAGTTCTTC
>-|TRBV5-1|TRBJ1-4|-
CASSLGSQGNEKLFF
TGCGCCAGCAGTTTGGGTTCCCAGGGAAATGAAAAACTGTTTTTT
>-|TRBV6-5|TRBJ1-4|-
CASSYDPGTNEKLFF
TGTGCCAGCAGTTACGATCCGGGAACTAATGAAAAACTGTTTTTT
>once|TRBV2|TRBJ1-1|TRBD1
CASSETGVYTEAFF
TGTGCCAGCAGTGAAACAGGGGTGTACACTGAAGCTTTCTTT
>few|TRBV6-2/TRBV6-3|TRBJ2-3|-
CASSYWGRTDTQYF
TGTGCCAGCAGTTATTGGGGGAGGACAGATACGCAGTATTTT
>-|TRBV18|TRBJ2-1|TRBD1
CASSGGQVPNEQFF
TGTGCCAGCTCAGGCGGACAGGTCCCCAATGAGCAGTTCTTC
>-|TRBV28|TRBJ1-5|-
CASSLATGVIQPQHF
TGTGCCAGCAGTTTAGCGACGGGGGTTATTCAGCCCCAGCATTTT
>-|TRBV6-1|TRBJ2-3|TRBD2
CASSENRAGPGGASTDTQYF
TGTGCCAGCAGTGAAAACAGAGCGGGACCGGGGGGGGCTAGCACAGATACGCAGTATTTT
>-|TRBV7-2|TRBJ2-3|-
CASSPDSRTGDTQYF
TGTGCCAGCAGCCCGGACAGCCGCACTGGAGATACGCAGTATTTT
>-|TRBV28|TRBJ2-3|-
CASSLPGSTDTQYF
TGTGCCAGCAGTTTACCCGGGAGCACAGATACGCAGTATTTT
>-|TRBV19|TRBJ1-2|-
CASKASRGYTF
TGTGCCAGTAAGGCCTCGAGGGGCTACACCTTC
>-|TRBV28|TRBJ1-5|TRBD1
CASGALYDRGSNQPQHF
TGTGCCAGCGGGGCTCTATACGACAGGGGTAGCAATCAGCCCCAGCATTTT
>-|TRBV5-1|TRBJ1-1|-
CASSPGTEAFF
TGCGCCAGCAGCCCCGGGACAGAAGCTTTCTTT
>few|TRBV28|TRBJ2-1|TRBD2
CATLGVSGRSNEQFF
TGTGCCACCCTAGGGGTTAGCGGGAGGTCAAATGAGCAGTTCTTC
>-|TRBV11-2|TRBJ2-7|-
CASSLGQTYEQYF
TGTGCCAGCAGCCTAGGACAGACCTACGAGCAGTACTTC
>-|TRBV19|TRBJ2-1|TRBD2
CASSRGLADGNEQFF
TGTGCCAGTAGCCGGGGACTAGCCGATGGCAATGAGCAGTTCTTC
>-|TRBV6-2/TRBV6-3|TRBJ2-7|-
CASSSQGTYEQYF
TGTGCCAGCAGTTCGCAGGGGACATACGAGCAGTACTTC
>-|TRBV19|TRBJ2-2|-
CASSPRGRGNTGELFF
TGTGCCAGTAGTCCACGAGGCAGGGGGAACACCGGGGAGCTGTTTTTT
>-|TRBV4-3|TRBJ1-3|-
CASSQEWRQAGLNTIYF
TGCGCCAGCAGCCAAGAATGGCGCCAAGCGGGCTTAAACACCATATATTTT
>few|TRBV27|TRBJ1-2|-
CASSLSGAAGGYTF
TGTGCCAGCAGTTTATCTGGGGCCGCAGGGGGCTACACCTTC
>-|TRBV6-2/TRBV6-3|TRBJ2-3|-
CASSVRSGLGGDTQYF
TGTGCCAGCAGTGTACGCTCGGGGCTCGGGGGAGATACGCAGTATTTT
>-|TRBV27|TRBJ1-2|-
CASSPRQPYGYTF
TGTGCCAGCAGCCCCCGACAGCCCTATGGCTACACCTTC
>once|TRBV11-3|TRBJ1-2|TRBD1
CASSLAQGANYGYTF
TGTGCCAGCAGCTTAGCCCAGGGGGCTAACTATGGCTACACCTTC
>-|TRBV19|TRBJ2-1|TRBD2
CASSIGLAGGSDEQFF
TGTGCCAGTAGTATAGGACTAGCGGGAGGGTCCGATGAGCAGTTCTTC
>-|TRBV3-1/TRBV3-2|TRBJ1-6|-
CASSQDNGGPNNSPLHF
TGTGCCAGCAGCCAAGATAACGGGGGACCTAATAATTCACCCCTCCACTTT
>once|TRBV7-2|TRBJ2-2|-
CASSVQATSNTGELFF
TGTGCCAGCAGCGTTCAGGCAACTAGTAACACCGGGGAGCTGTTTTTT
>-|TRBV7-9|TRBJ1-6|-
CASSLLGGRGGNSPLHF
TGTGCCAGCAGCTTACTCGGAGGGCGGGGAGGTAATTCACCCCTCCACTTT
>many|TRBV28|TRBJ2-7|-
CASSPRAGFAYEQYF
TGTGCCAGCAGTCCCCGGGCGGGATTTGCCTACGAGCAGTACTTC